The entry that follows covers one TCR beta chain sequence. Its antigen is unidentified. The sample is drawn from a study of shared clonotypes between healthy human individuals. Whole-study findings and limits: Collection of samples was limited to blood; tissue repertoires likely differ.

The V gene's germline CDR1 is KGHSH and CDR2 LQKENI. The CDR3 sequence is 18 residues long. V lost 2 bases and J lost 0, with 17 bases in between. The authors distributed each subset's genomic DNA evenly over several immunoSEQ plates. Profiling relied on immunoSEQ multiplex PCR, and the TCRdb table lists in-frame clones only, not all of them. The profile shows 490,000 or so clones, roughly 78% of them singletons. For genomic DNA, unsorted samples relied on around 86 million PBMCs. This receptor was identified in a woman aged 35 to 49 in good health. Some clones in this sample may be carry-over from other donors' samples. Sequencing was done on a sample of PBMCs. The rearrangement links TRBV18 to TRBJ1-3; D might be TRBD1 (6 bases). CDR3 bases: TGTGCCAGCTCACCAGCCGCCGGGACAAGCTACTCTGGAAACACCATATATTTT. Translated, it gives CASSPAAGTSYSGNTIYF.